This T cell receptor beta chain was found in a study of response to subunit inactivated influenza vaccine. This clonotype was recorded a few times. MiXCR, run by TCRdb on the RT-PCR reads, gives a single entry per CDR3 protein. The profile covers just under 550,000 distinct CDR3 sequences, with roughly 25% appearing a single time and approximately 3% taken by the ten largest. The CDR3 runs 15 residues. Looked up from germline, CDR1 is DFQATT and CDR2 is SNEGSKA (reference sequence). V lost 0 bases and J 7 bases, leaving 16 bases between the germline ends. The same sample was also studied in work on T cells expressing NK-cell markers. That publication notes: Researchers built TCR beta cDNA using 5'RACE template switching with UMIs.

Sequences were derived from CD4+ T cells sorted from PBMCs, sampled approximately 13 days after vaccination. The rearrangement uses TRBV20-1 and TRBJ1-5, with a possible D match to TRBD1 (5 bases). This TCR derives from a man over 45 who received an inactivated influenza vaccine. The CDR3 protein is CSARDQRGQGQPQHF. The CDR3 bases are TGCAGTGCTAGAGATCAGAGAGGTCAGGGCCAGCCCCAGCATTTT.